Detailed here is one T cell receptor (beta chain). This sample is drawn from a study of blood T cell repertoires in COVID-19. The CDR3 has 15 residues. Trimming cost V 5 bases and J 7 bases; bases outside gene matches: 6. Germline V gene sequence: CDR1 SEHNR, CDR2 FQNEAQ (reference sequence). The study recruited people aged roughly 18 to 95 years across approximately 23 US areas. The study assigned cohorts using participant-reported clinical history. Repertoires were generated with immunoSEQ multiplex PCR, while TCRdb's copy carries only in-frame clones and drops some. Of about 220,000 clones listed, roughly nine tenths are singletons.

J is TRBJ2-1 and V is TRBV7-9; 12 bases align to TRBD2. The clonotype was recovered from a woman aged 18-29 years in a cohort exposed to, infected with or recovered from COVID-19 (not recorded which). Sequencing input: PBMCs or T cells enriched from blood (not recorded which). CDR3 DNA: TGTGCCAGCAGCCTCTGGACTAGCGGGATAAATGAGCAGTTCTTC. Its protein is CASSLWTSGINEQFF.